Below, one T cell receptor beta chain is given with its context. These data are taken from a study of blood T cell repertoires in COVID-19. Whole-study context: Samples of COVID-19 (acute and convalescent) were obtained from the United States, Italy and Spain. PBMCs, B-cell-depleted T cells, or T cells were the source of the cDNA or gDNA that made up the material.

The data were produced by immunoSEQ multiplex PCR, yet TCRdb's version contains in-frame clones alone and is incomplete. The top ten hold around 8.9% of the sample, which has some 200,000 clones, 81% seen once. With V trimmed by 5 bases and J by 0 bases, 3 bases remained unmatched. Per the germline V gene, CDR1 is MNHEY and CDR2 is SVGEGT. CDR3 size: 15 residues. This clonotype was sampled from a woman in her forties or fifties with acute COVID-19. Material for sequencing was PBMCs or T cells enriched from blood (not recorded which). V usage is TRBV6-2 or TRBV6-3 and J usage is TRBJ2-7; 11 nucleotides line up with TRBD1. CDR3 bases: TGTGCCAGCAGTCCAGGACAGGGGGCCTCCTACGAGCAGTACTTC. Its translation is CASSPGQGASYEQYF.